Listed here are 21 T cell receptor beta chains from one sample, sequenced in a study of blood T cells in healthy people across ages. A sample-barcoded 5' primer and a J-beta primer mix were used in a second PCR of roughly 7 to 12 cycles. TCRdb reanalysed the 5' RACE reads using MiXCR and keeps one entry per CDR3 protein. Of hundreds of thousands of distinct CDR3 sequences in the sample, roughly 32% were seen once. The specimen sequenced was blood. The source is an elderly woman in good health.

This clonotype was observed at least ten times. The V call is TRBV7-3, the J call TRBJ2-7; D may match TRBD1 or TRBD2 (6 bases each). This CDR3 is built from 14 residues. Trimming shortened V by 0 bases and J by 6 bases, and 12 bases separated the two germline ends. CDR1 is SGHTA, CDR2 FQGTGA, per germline. This CDR3 reads CASSLTRGAVEQYF. The CDR3, as DNA: TGTGCCAGCAGCTTAACGAGGGGGGCGGTCGAGCAGTACTTC.

The J gene is TRBJ1-1, the V gene TRBV18; a weak D match, TRBD1 (5 bases). The V and J ends lost 6 bases and 0 bases respectively, with 11 bases between them. The germline V gene encodes CDR1 KGHSH and CDR2 LQKENI. The CDR3 is made up of 14 amino acids. CDR3 DNA: TGTGCCAGCTCCCCCAGCAGGGTGAACACTGAAGCTTTCTTT. The encoded protein is CASSPSRVNTEAFF.

J is TRBJ2-1 and V is TRBV3-1; maybe TRBD2 (7 bases). From germline, CDR1 is LGHDT and CDR2 YNNKEL (reference sequence). V lost 4 bases to trimming and J lost 2 bases, with 18 bases between them. The CDR3 extends over 17 amino acids. CDR3 DNA: TGTGCCAGCAGCCCAAAGAGGTTAGGGGGGGCCTACAATGAGCAGTTCTTC. Protein sequence: CASSPKRLGGAYNEQFF.

This clonotype was seen more than once but under ten times. The chain combines TRBV30 with TRBJ2-7, with 8 bases matching TRBD1. The CDR3 loop spans 12 amino acids. The J segment lost 5 bases and the V segment lost 3 bases, leaving 3 bases of the junction unmatched. CDR1 is GTSNPN, CDR2 SVGIG, per germline (reference sequence). CDR3 region: CAWSDRGNEQYF. CDR3 in DNA: TGTGCCTGGAGCGACAGGGGCAACGAGCAGTACTTC.

This clonotype was seen at least ten times. The V and J genes are TRBV4-2 and TRBJ2-7, with 9 bases identical to TRBD1. V lost 2 bases to trimming and J lost 7 bases; unmatched junction nucleotides: 9. Germline V gene lookup returns CDR1 LGHNA and CDR2 YNFKEQ. This CDR3 spans 15 amino acids. CDR3 DNA sequence: TGTGCCAGCAGCCAACCCGGGACAGGGTCCGGAGAGCAGTACTTC. This sequence encodes CASSQPGTGSGEQYF.

Comments on this clonotype: This may come from a read error, since a much larger clone is one base off. J is TRBJ2-1 and V is TRBV5-1; D is perhaps TRBD1 (6 bases). The assigned J gene may be wrong: the sequence end matches TRBJ2-7 better. This CDR3 has 16 amino acids. Germline CDR1 and CDR2: SGHRS and YFSETQ. CDR3 sequence: CASGSRIDRPYNEQYF. As DNA, the CDR3 is TGCGCCAGCGGCTCCCGTATTGACAGGCCTTACAATGAGCAGTACTTC.

This clonotype was picked up one time. This rearrangement joins TRBV20-1 to TRBJ1-2; D is unresolved. Trimming left V 3 bases short and J 6 bases short, with 5 bases between. The germline V gene has CDR1 DFQATT and CDR2 SNEGSKA (reference sequence). The CDR3 consists of 10 residues. The CDR3 sequence is CSARKDGYTF. The CDR3 DNA reads as TGCAGTGCTAGGAAGGATGGCTACACCTTC.

Note on this clonotype: Just one base apart from a much larger clone, this may be a read error. The gene calls are TRBV6-2 or TRBV6-3 and TRBJ1-2; D is perhaps TRBD1 (6 bases). The CDR3 consists of 13 residues. V shed 8 bases and J shed 6 bases, with 16 bases lying between them. CDR1 and CDR2 from the germline V gene are MNHEY and SVGEGT. The chain's CDR3 is CASGLDRFDGYTF. In DNA, the CDR3 is TGTGCCAGCGGCCTCGACAGGTTCGATGGCTACACCTTC.

The chain carries TRBV28 and TRBJ1-5; 7 bases line up with TRBD1. With V trimmed by 5 bases and J by 1 base, 8 bases remained unmatched. CDR1 MDHEN and CDR2 SYDVKM come from the germline V gene. The CDR3 sequence is 16 residues long. CDR3 loop: CASSRGTEGSNQPQHF. CDR3 DNA: TGTGCCAGCAGTCGGGGGACAGAGGGAAGCAATCAGCCCCAGCATTTT.

This clonotype was seen many times. This chain connects TRBV3-1 to TRBJ2-7; 7 bases fit TRBD1. V gave up 4 bases and J gave up 6 bases; unmatched junction bases: 3. CDR3 length: 12 amino acids. Germline CDR1 is LGHDT and CDR2 is YNNKEL (reference sequence). The DNA of the CDR3 is TGTGCCAGCAGCCGAGGGGGCATCGAGCAGTACTTC. Protein product: CASSRGGIEQYF.

The genes are TRBV12-3 or TRBV12-4 and TRBJ2-7, with TRBD1 matching 7 bases. The CDR3 extends over 14 amino acids. The junction had 7 bases not matched to a gene; V was cut back by 5 bases and J by 3 bases. The CDR3, as DNA: TGTGCCAGCAGTCAAGACAGGGCGGACTACGAGCAGTACTTC. Translation: CASSQDRADYEQYF.

This clonotype was observed many times. The gene calls are TRBV6-5 and TRBJ2-7, with D possibly called TRBD1 or TRBD2 (5 bases each). In germline, CDR1 is MNHEY, CDR2 SVGAGI. V lost 5 bases to trimming and J lost 6 bases, with 17 bases between them. This CDR3 contains 14 residues. CDR3 nucleotides: TGTGCCAGCAGTCGCTACTCTCGGGACGGCGAGCAGTACTTC. Its translation: CASSRYSRDGEQYF.

This clonotype appeared a few times. V and J are TRBV5-1 and TRBJ2-5, with TRBD1 matching 8 bases. This CDR3 contains 14 residues. J lost 1 base, V lost 4 bases, and 3 bases had no gene match. Germline CDR1 SGHRS, CDR2 YFSETQ. The CDR3 protein is CASSPQGVQETQYF. The CDR3 DNA reads TGCGCCAGCAGCCCACAGGGGGTCCAAGAGACCCAGTACTTC.

A note on this clonotype: Possible read error: a much larger clone is one base away. The V and J genes are TRBV14 and TRBJ2-7, with 12 bases aligning to TRBD2. V was pared by 0 bases and J by 7 bases, with 7 bases of the junction left unmatched. The CDR3 runs to 16 residues. Germline V CDR1 and CDR2: SGHDN, FVKESK. The CDR3 DNA reads TGTGCCAGCAGCCAAGATCTACTAGCGGGGGGCTATGAGCAGTACTTC. Protein: CASSQDLLAGGYEQYF.

A note on this clonotype: A much larger clone lies one base from this, so it may be a read error. This chain joins TRBV5-4 and TRBJ2-1, with 14 nucleotides matching TRBD2. The J call may be faulty, since TRBJ2-7 better matches the DNA end. This CDR3 contains 17 residues. Looked up from germline, CDR1 is SGHNT and CDR2 is YYREEE (reference sequence). CDR3 region: CASSLTPGLAGAGEQYF. The CDR3 DNA follows: TGTGCCAGCAGCCTCACCCCGGGACTAGCGGGGGCCGGTGAGCAGTACTTC.

This clonotype was recorded many times. The chain has TRBV20-1 and TRBJ2-3, with 13 bases matching TRBD2. V was pared by 3 bases and J by 6 bases, with 6 bases of the junction left unmatched. The germline V gene has CDR1 DFQATT and CDR2 SNEGSKA (reference sequence). The CDR3 is 15 amino acids. This chain's CDR3 is CSASWGLAGSDTQYF. The CDR3 coding sequence is TGCAGTGCTAGTTGGGGACTAGCGGGGTCTGATACGCAGTATTTT.

V and J are TRBV5-1 and TRBJ1-6, with 7 bases identical to TRBD1. V was clipped by 4 bases and J by 8 bases; unmatched bases: 6. The CDR3 covers 14 residues. Germline CDR1 reads SGHRS; CDR2 reads YFSETQ. The CDR3 nucleotides read TGCGCCAGCAGCCTCAGGGGGGCTGATTCACCCCTCCACTTT. This sequence encodes CASSLRGADSPLHF. Using reference TRBV5-1 and TRBJ1-6 for the parts outside the CDR3, the full variable domain is KAGVTQTPRYLIKTRGQQVTLSCSPISGHRSVSWYQQTPGQGLQFLFEYFSETQRNKGNFPGRFSGRQFSNSRSEMNVSTLELGDSALYLCASSLRGADSPLHFGNGTRLTVT.

This chain links TRBV4-2 with TRBJ1-5; D remains unclear. Germline-derived CDR1 and CDR2 are LGHNA and YNFKEQ. The CDR3 contains 15 residues. Trimming removed 2 bases from V and 3 bases from J, with 11 bases in between. CDR3 residues: CASSQNPGNNQPQHF. The DNA for the CDR3 is TGTGCCAGCAGCCAAAATCCGGGGAACAATCAGCCCCAGCATTTT.

V usage is TRBV10-1 and J usage is TRBJ2-5; D is unresolved. CDR1 is WNHNN, CDR2 SYGVQD, per germline (reference sequence). Trimming took off 3 bases at V and 5 bases at J, with 13 bases between the two ends. This CDR3 has 14 residues. CDR3 residues: CASSEIVLWETQYF. The CDR3 DNA reads TGCGCCAGCAGTGAAATAGTCCTTTGGGAGACCCAGTACTTC.

This clonotype has a handful of counts. V usage is TRBV5-1 and J usage is TRBJ1-1; 8 nucleotides match TRBD1. CDR3 length: 14 residues. From germline, CDR1 is SGHRS and CDR2 YFSETQ. The V and J ends lost 5 bases and 3 bases, in that order; junction bases with no gene match: 6. The CDR3 DNA reads as TGCGCCAGCAGACGCCAGACAGGGGACACTGAAGCTTTCTTT. Protein product: CASRRQTGDTEAFF.

The chain's CDR3 is CSATSGRGSGANVLTF. For the CDR3, the DNA is TGCAGTGCCACGTCTGGGCGAGGCTCTGGGGCCAACGTCCTGACTTTC. This chain connects TRBV20-1 to TRBJ2-6; D not resolved. Per the germline V gene, CDR1 is DFQATT and CDR2 is SNEGSKA (reference sequence). This CDR3 spans 16 amino acids. V gave up 6 bases and J gave up 0 bases, with 15 bases separating them.